The 23 T cell receptor beta chains presented below share a single source sample, sequenced in a study of immune heterogeneity within non-small cell lung tumors. Amplifying TCR beta CDR3 involved multiplex PCR carried out with 32 V and 13 J primers. TCRdb independently ran MiXCR on the multiplex PCR reads; one entry per CDR3 protein. The table includes 10,000 or so distinct CDR3 sequences, 26% detected once. The authors used about 600 ng of bulk tumor genomic DNA per sample as template. Each primary tumor yielded several biopsies, collected far apart from one another at surgery. The study enrolled patients with untreated, newly diagnosed non-small cell lung cancer who underwent curative surgery. The sequenced material came from lung tumor tissue. The receptors shown here come from a woman in her fifties or sixties with non-small cell lung cancer.

By sample fraction, this clonotype is medium-sized (0.01 to 0.1%). The chain combines TRBV20-1 with TRBJ2-7; D perhaps matches TRBD2 (6 bases). Trimming removed 3 bases at V and 7 bases at J, with 16 bases between. Looked up from germline, CDR1 is DFQATT and CDR2 is SNEGSKA (reference sequence). This CDR3 contains 13 residues. The DNA for the CDR3 is TGCAGTGCTAGTGGCGCTCTTGGGGGGGAGCAGTACTTC. It translates to CSASGALGGEQYF.

This clonotype was seen a few times. A read error may explain this, as a much larger clone is one base away. V and J are TRBV20-1 and TRBJ1-2; TRBD1 aligns across 8 bases. CDR3 length: 14 amino acids. Germline V CDR1 and CDR2: DFQATT, SNEGSKA (reference sequence). Losses at the gene ends were 5 bases for V and 3 bases for J; bases not matched to a gene: 8. This CDR3 reads CSAPLPTGDYGYTF. The CDR3 DNA follows: TGCAGTGCTCCCCTACCGACAGGGGACTATGGCTACACCTTC.

This clonotype was observed many times. V is TRBV30 and J is TRBJ2-3; 16 bases align to TRBD2. Per germline, CDR1 GTSNPN and CDR2 SVGIG (reference sequence). J gave up 14 bases and V 1 base, and 6 bases lay outside the gene matches. The CDR3 sequence is 14 residues long. The CDR3 loop is CAWSGGTSGGDPYF. CDR3 bases: TGTGCCTGGAGTGGGGGGACTAGCGGGGGGGATCCGTATTTT.

This clonotype has a single count. Since a much larger clone is just one base distant, this may be a read error. The V gene is TRBV20-1, the J gene TRBJ2-3, with no clear D. Germline V gene lookup returns CDR1 DFQATT and CDR2 SNEGSKA (reference sequence). The length of the CDR3 is 12 residues. CDR3 sequence reads: CSGSSGTDKQYF. DNA for the CDR3: TGCAGTGGTTCCTCGGGCACAGATAAGCAGTATTTT.

This clonotype came up a few times. This may arise from a read error, as a much more abundant clone is one base away. The chain's CDR3 is CASSPGRTSGEADEQFF. The CDR3 DNA is TGCGCCAGCAGCCCTGGGAGGACTAGCGGGGAGGCGGATGAGCAGTTCTTC. The chain has TRBV5-1 and TRBJ2-1; 12 bases match TRBD2. CDR1 is SGHRS, CDR2 YFSETQ, per germline. With 4 bases clipped from V and 8 bases from J, the junction kept 13 bases outside the gene matches. This CDR3 has 17 residues.

V is TRBV7-6 and J is TRBJ1-6, with D hard to call. The germline CDR1 and CDR2 sequences are SGHVS and FNYEAQ. This CDR3 spans 14 amino acids. V dropped 5 bases and J dropped 10 bases, with 15 bases sitting between them. CDR3 nucleotides: TGTGCCAGCAGCCCACTCTTGTCGGGGTCACCCCTCCACTTT. Translated: CASSPLLSGSPLHF. The full variable domain, with the rest looked up from reference TRBV7-6 and TRBJ1-6, is GAGVSQSPRYKVTKRGQDVALRCDPISGHVSLYWYRQALGQGPEFLTYFNYEAQQDKSGLPNDRFSAERPEGSISTLTIQRTEQRDSAMYRCASSPLLSGSPLHFGNGTRLTVT.

The chain is built from TRBV25-1 and TRBJ2-2, with TRBD2 identical over 15 bases. V gave up 1 base and J gave up 5 bases; unmatched junction bases: 5. The CDR3 spans 18 residues. CDR1 and CDR2 from the germline V gene are MGHDK and SYGVNS. In DNA, the CDR3 is TGTGCCAGCAGTGAATTTGGGACTAGCGGGAGGAGTACCGGGGAGCTGTTTTTT. It specifies CASSEFGTSGRSTGELFF. Variable domain in full (rest from reference TRBV25-1 and TRBJ2-2): EADIYQTPRYLVIGTGKKITLECSQTMGHDKMYWYQQDPGMELHLIHYSYGVNSTEKGDLSSESTVSRIRTEHFPLTLESARPSHTSQYLCASSEFGTSGRSTGELFFGEGSRLTVL.

Concerning this clonotype: The CDR3 ends on some other residue instead of the conserved phenylalanine or tryptophan, so this is likely a read error. Because the CDR3's place on the DNA is in doubt, the DNA is left out and the CDR3 is given as listed by TCRdb. The chain uses TRBV29-1 and TRBJ2-3; the D segment call TRBD1 is taken from the table without a DNA check. Germline CDR1 reads SQVTM; CDR2 reads ANQGSEA. The CDR3 length equals 15 residues, ends included. CDR3 protein: CSVEGQGRHEQYFGP.

Within the sample, this clonotype is medium-sized. The chain uses TRBV2 and TRBJ2-7, with 12 bases matching TRBD2. The length of the CDR3 is 14 residues. Germline V gene lookup returns CDR1 SNHLY and CDR2 FYNNEI. V lost 5 bases and J lost 5; bases outside the gene matches: 4. This CDR3 reads CASSRTSGENEQYF. The CDR3 bases are TGTGCCAGCAGTAGGACTAGCGGGGAAAACGAGCAGTACTTC. The variable domain in full, with the rest retrieved from reference TRBV2 and TRBJ2-7, is EPEVTQTPSHQVTQMGQEVILRCVPISNHLYFYWYRQILGQKVEFLVSFYNNEISEKSEIFDDQFSVERPDGSNFTLKIRSTKLEDSAMYFCASSRTSGENEQYFGPGTRLTVT.

By proportion, this clonotype is medium-sized. This chain joins TRBV5-1 and TRBJ1-6; tentatively, D is TRBD1 (6 bases). This CDR3 has 14 residues. V lost 2 bases and J lost 7, with 10 bases in between. The germline V gene encodes CDR1 SGHRS and CDR2 YFSETQ. This CDR3 reads CASSLGQPNSPLHF. As DNA, the CDR3 is TGCGCCAGCAGCTTAGGACAGCCCAATTCACCCCTCCACTTT.

This clonotype has a count of ten or more. V gene TRBV6-4 combines with J gene TRBJ1-4, with D possibly matching TRBD1 (5 bases). V was clipped by 0 bases and J by 5 bases, with 16 bases between them. Per germline, CDR1 MRHNA and CDR2 SNTAGT. The CDR3 is 17 residues long. The CDR3 DNA is TGTGCCAGCAGTGACTCGCAGGGTAAGTTCCCCAATGAAAAACTGTTTTTT. The encoded protein is CASSDSQGKFPNEKLFF.

This clonotype was recorded many times. The genes are TRBV12-3 or TRBV12-4 and TRBJ1-2; D is uncertain. V was cut by 7 bases and J by 8 bases, with 14 bases left in between. The CDR3 runs to 12 residues. CDR3 region: CASTSDGGGYTF. The DNA for the CDR3 is TGTGCCAGCACCTCCGATGGAGGAGGCTACACCTTC.

CDR3 sequence: CASSPGGGYEQYF. The CDR3 nucleotides read TGTGCCAGCAGTCCCGGGGGGGGCTACGAGCAGTACTTC. The J gene is TRBJ2-7, the V gene TRBV28, with 8 bases matching TRBD2. The CDR3 contains 13 residues. In germline, CDR1 is MDHEN, CDR2 SYDVKM. V was pared by 5 bases and J by 3 bases, with 3 bases of the junction left unmatched.

Within the sample, this clonotype is medium-sized. This sequence joins TRBV20-1 and TRBJ1-2; D not certain. V was shortened by 1 base and J by 6 bases, with 12 bases between the two germline ends. CDR3 size: 13 residues. CDR1 and CDR2 from the germline V gene are DFQATT and SNEGSKA (reference sequence). The CDR3 protein is CSARVDNGDGYTF. The CDR3 DNA reads as TGCAGTGCTAGAGTGGATAATGGGGATGGCTACACCTTC.

This clonotype was seen repeatedly, ten times or more. This chain connects TRBV5-1 to TRBJ2-7; D is undetermined. Per germline, CDR1 SGHRS and CDR2 YFSETQ. The ends were cut back, 0 bases at V and 1 base at J, with 5 bases in the middle. The CDR3 is 13 amino acids. CDR3 nucleotides: TGCGCCAGCAGCTTGGGACAATCCTACGAGCAGTACTTC. Its translation: CASSLGQSYEQYF. Based on the CDR3 plus reference TRBV5-1 and TRBJ2-7, the full variable domain is KAGVTQTPRYLIKTRGQQVTLSCSPISGHRSVSWYQQTPGQGLQFLFEYFSETQRNKGNFPGRFSGRQFSNSRSEMNVSTLELGDSALYLCASSLGQSYEQYFGPGTRLTVT.

Only a few counts were recorded for this clonotype. This may stem from a read error, because a much larger clone lies one nucleotide away. The chain employs TRBV5-1 and TRBJ2-1, with D perhaps assigned TRBD1 or TRBD2 (5 bases each). The V gene's germline CDR1 is SGHRS and CDR2 YFSETQ. This CDR3 is 16 amino acids long. The DNA for the CDR3 is TGCGCCAGCTCTCATCGGGGCGCCGACTCCTACAGTGAGCAGTTCTTC. Translation: CASSHRGADSYSEQFF.

This clonotype was seen more than once but under ten times. The V and J genes are TRBV9 and TRBJ1-2; 7 bases are shared with TRBD1. The CDR3 runs 19 residues. CDR1 and CDR2 (germline): SGDLS, YYNGEE. V gave up 5 bases and J gave up 7 bases; unmatched junction bases: 26. CDR3 bases: TGTGCCAGCAGTGTGGATAGGGACAGACCTCGTAAAGGAGGCGGTGGCTACACCTTC. Translating it yields CASSVDRDRPRKGGGGYTF.

This clonotype is medium-sized within its sample. V gene TRBV15 combines with J gene TRBJ1-5; TRBD1 might be the D (6 bases). Germline V gene sequence: CDR1 LNHNV, CDR2 YYDKDF (reference sequence). CDR3 size: 17 residues. V lost 0 bases to trimming and J lost 4 bases, with 16 bases between them. The CDR3 is CATSRDQFQTGNQPQHF. The CDR3 coding sequence is TGTGCCACCAGCAGAGATCAATTTCAGACAGGAAATCAGCCCCAGCATTTT.

The table lists this clonotype with many counts. The chain recombines TRBV20-1 with TRBJ1-6; weak D call: TRBD1 (5 bases). This CDR3 contains 15 residues. Looked up from germline, CDR1 is DFQATT and CDR2 is SNEGSKA (reference sequence). Trimming left V 2 bases short and J 7 bases short, with 15 bases between. CDR3: CSARPTGTQNSPLHF. Here the CDR3 DNA reads TGCAGTGCTAGACCAACCGGGACCCAAAATTCACCCCTCCACTTT.

This clonotype was picked up many times. The chain joins TRBV3-1 to TRBJ1-5; 7 bases are a match to TRBD1. The CDR3 is 15 residues long. V lost 0 bases and J lost 8; bases outside the gene matches: 7. Germline CDR1 and CDR2: LGHDT and YNNKEL (reference sequence). The CDR3 coding sequence is TGTGCCAGCAGCCAAGATACGGGCAGGGGGGAGCCCCAGCATTTT. Residues: CASSQDTGRGEPQHF. The whole variable domain, remainder taken from reference TRBV3-1 and TRBJ1-5, is DTAVSQTPKYLVTQMGNDKSIKCEQNLGHDTMYWYKQDSKKFLKIMFSYNNKELIINETVPNRFSPKSPDKAHLNLHINSLELGDSAVYFCASSQDTGRGEPQHFGDGTRLSIL.

In its sample, this clonotype was seen many times. The rearrangement links TRBV6-1 to TRBJ1-1, with D unclear. The ends were cut back, 8 bases at V and 3 bases at J, with 13 bases in the middle. Germline CDR1 reads MNHNS; CDR2 reads SASEGT. The CDR3 loop spans 13 amino acids. The CDR3 bases are TGTGCCAGCGGGAGTAGGGTTGACACTGAAGCTTTCTTT. Residues: CASGSRVDTEAFF.

Within the sample, this clonotype is medium-sized. The chain recombines TRBV7-2 with TRBJ2-7, with D tentatively TRBD2 (5 bases). V gave up 5 bases and J gave up 3 bases, with 14 bases separating them. This CDR3 comprises 14 residues. Germline V gene data show CDR1 as SGHTA and CDR2 as FQGNSA. The CDR3 loop is CASSAEGLSYEQYF. DNA for the CDR3: TGTGCCAGCAGCGCGGAAGGACTGAGCTACGAGCAGTACTTC.

This clonotype is labeled as medium-sized. J is TRBJ1-5 and V is TRBV28; possible D gene TRBD1, 5 bases. The CDR3 covers 15 residues. V gave up 4 bases and J gave up 5 bases, with 15 bases separating them. Germline loops: CDR1 MDHEN, CDR2 SYDVKM. CDR3 nucleotide sequence: TGTGCCAGCAGTTCCCCCGAGGGACTGCATCAGCCCCAGCATTTT. Its protein is CASSSPEGLHQPQHF.